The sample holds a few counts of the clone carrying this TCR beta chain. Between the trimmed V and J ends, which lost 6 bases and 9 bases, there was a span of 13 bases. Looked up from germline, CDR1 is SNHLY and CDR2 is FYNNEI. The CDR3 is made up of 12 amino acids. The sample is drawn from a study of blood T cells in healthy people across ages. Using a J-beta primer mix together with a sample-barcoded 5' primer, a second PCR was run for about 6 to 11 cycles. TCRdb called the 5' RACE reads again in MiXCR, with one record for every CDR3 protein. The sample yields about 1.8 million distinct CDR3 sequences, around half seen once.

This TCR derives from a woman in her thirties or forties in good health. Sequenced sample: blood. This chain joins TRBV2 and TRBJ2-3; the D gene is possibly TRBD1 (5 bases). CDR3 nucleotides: TGTGCCAGCAGGCCGACAGTAATCACGCAGTATTTT. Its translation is CASRPTVITQYF.